This TCR beta chain was found in a study of T cell repertoires in cytomegalovirus infection. Looking at the study overall: Alongside well-studied HLA-B-restricted CMV epitopes, recently identified HLA-C-restricted CMV epitopes were also used. It can be stated that public TCR beta signatures indicated CMV infection as well as a matching HLA type.

As to this clonotype: No antigen is known for it. This may be a read error, as it is one base from a much larger clone.

Broader study findings: Clonotypes of TCR beta that were HLA-C-restricted and CMV-specific dominated the ex vivo response. Identification of carriers of CMV plus the relevant HLA was performed using cumulative public TCR beta family frequency.

With V trimmed by 3 bases and J by 3 bases, 3 bases remained unmatched. Germline-derived CDR1 and CDR2 are SEHNR and FQNEAQ (reference sequence). The CDR3 is made up of 15 amino acids. TCRdb redid the calling of the reads with MiXCR, one entry per CDR3 protein. The sample lists about 920,000 distinct CDR3 sequences, approximately 30% occurring once. The sequence came from a human donor in good health (CMV status not recorded). Some clones in this sample may be carry-over from other donors' samples. Sequences were derived from cultured CD8+ T cells from PBMCs, sampled from culture after CMV antigen stimulation. The chain is built from TRBV7-9 and TRBJ2-1, with 9 bases matching TRBD1. This CDR3 reads CASSLRTGVYNEQFF. CDR3 nucleotide sequence: TGTGCCAGCAGCTTGAGGACAGGGGTCTACAATGAGCAGTTCTTC.